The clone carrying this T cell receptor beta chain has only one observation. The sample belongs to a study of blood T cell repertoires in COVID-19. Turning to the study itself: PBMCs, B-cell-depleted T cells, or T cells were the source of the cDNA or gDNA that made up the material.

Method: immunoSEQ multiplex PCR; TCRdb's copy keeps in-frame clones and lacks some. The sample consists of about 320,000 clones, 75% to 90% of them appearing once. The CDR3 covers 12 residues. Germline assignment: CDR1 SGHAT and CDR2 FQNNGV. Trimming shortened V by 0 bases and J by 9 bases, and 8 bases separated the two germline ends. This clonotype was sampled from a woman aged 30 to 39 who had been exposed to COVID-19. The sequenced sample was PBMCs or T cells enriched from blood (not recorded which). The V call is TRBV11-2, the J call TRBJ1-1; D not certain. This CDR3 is CASSLDREKAFF. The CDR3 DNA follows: TGTGCCAGCAGCTTAGATCGGGAGAAAGCTTTCTTT. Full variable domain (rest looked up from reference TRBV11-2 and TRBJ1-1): EAGVAQSPRYKIIEKRQSVAFWCNPISGHATLYWYQQILGQGPKLLIQFQNNGVVDDSQLPKDRFSAERLKGVDSTLKIQPAKLEDSAVYLCASSLDREKAFFGQGTRLTVV.